Each of the 15 T cell receptor beta chains below was sequenced from the same sample in a study of T cell changes during pregnancy in multiple sclerosis. Generated by immunoSEQ multiplex PCR, the TCRdb table keeps only in-frame clones and is missing some. The table has some 79,000 clones, over 80% seen once. Sequencing was performed on CD4+ T cells from peripheral blood mononuclear cells, taken in the second trimester of pregnancy. The receptors were sampled from a female donor with multiple sclerosis, enrolled in a pregnancy study.

The V gene is TRBV15, the J gene TRBJ1-1; no clear D gene. The V end lost 5 bases, the J end lost 0 bases, and 13 bases lay between the germline ends. This CDR3 region has 15 residues. CDR1 and CDR2 (germline): LNHNV, YYDKDF (reference sequence). The CDR3 DNA reads as TGTGCCACCAGCCCTACCCCCCTCATGAACACTGAAGCTTTCTTT. It encodes CATSPTPLMNTEAFF.

Written as DNA, the CDR3 is TGTGCCATCACTCGCGGGACAGGGGTCGAGCAGTACTTC. Translation gives CAITRGTGVEQYF. V usage is TRBV10-3 and J usage is TRBJ2-7, with 10 bases fitting TRBD1. The CDR3 loop spans 13 amino acids. The germline gives CDR1 ENHRY, CDR2 SYGVKD. Trimming took 7 bases from V and 6 from J; bases not matched to a gene: 6.

This clone is a singleton in its sample. The rearrangement uses TRBV4-3 and TRBJ2-2; no clear D. Trimming pared 1 base from V and 4 bases from J, leaving 7 bases between. In germline, CDR1 is LGHNA, CDR2 YSLEER. This CDR3 is 14 amino acids long. CDR3 protein: CASSQGRSTGELFF. The CDR3 DNA follows: TGCGCCAGCAGCCAAGGACGGAGCACCGGGGAGCTGTTTTTT.

This clone appeared a single time. V usage is TRBV2 and J usage is TRBJ2-5, with TRBD2 identical over 12 bases. CDR3 length: 17 amino acids. The V gene end was trimmed by 0 bases and the J gene end by 6 bases; junction bases not matched to a gene: 8. CDR1 is SNHLY, CDR2 FYNNEI, per germline. CDR3 in amino acids: CASSEALLAGGRKTQYF. CDR3 sequence (DNA): TGTGCCAGCAGTGAAGCGCTTCTAGCGGGAGGGCGTAAGACCCAGTACTTC.

The genes are TRBV6-1 and TRBJ2-1; 7 bases are a match to TRBD2. J gave up 8 bases and V 2 bases, and 12 bases lay outside the gene matches. This CDR3 region has 16 residues. Per germline, CDR1 MNHNS and CDR2 SASEGT. CDR3 in DNA: TGTGCCAGCAGTGAACTATCTTGGGGGGGGACCGATGAGCAGTTCTTC. Protein sequence: CASSELSWGGTDEQFF.

V usage is TRBV5-5 and J usage is TRBJ2-7; 11 bases align to TRBD2. Per germline, CDR1 SGHKS and CDR2 YYEKEE (reference sequence). This CDR3 region has 15 residues. V lost 4 bases to trimming and J lost 7 bases; unmatched junction nucleotides: 10. The CDR3 DNA sequence: TGTGCCAGCAGCGTGGGGACTAGCGGAGCTCGGGAGCAGTACTTC. This codes for CASSVGTSGAREQYF.

The rearrangement uses TRBV6-5 and TRBJ2-7, with D unresolved. Trimming took off 4 bases at V and 3 bases at J, with 4 bases between the two ends. Looked up from germline, CDR1 is MNHEY and CDR2 is SVGAGI. The CDR3 is 11 residues long. CDR3 sequence: CASSSVYEQYF. Here the CDR3 DNA reads TGTGCCAGCAGTTCCGTCTACGAGCAGTACTTC.

The rearrangement uses TRBV28 and TRBJ1-6; 7 positions agree with TRBD1. Trimming cost V 5 bases and J 8 bases; bases outside gene matches: 9. This CDR3 comprises 15 residues. From germline, CDR1 is MDHEN and CDR2 SYDVKM. CDR3 coding DNA: TGTGCCAGCAGTAAGGGGGCTCCTTATGATTCACCCCTCCACTTT. Protein product: CASSKGAPYDSPLHF.

The sample holds one count of this clone. The chain combines TRBV7-9 with TRBJ1-4; 8 bases line up with TRBD1. Looked up from germline, CDR1 is SEHNR and CDR2 is FQNEAQ (reference sequence). This CDR3 comprises 15 residues. The V segment lost 5 bases and the J segment 6 bases; nucleotides outside the gene matches: 8. The CDR3 sequence is CASSPGQGGDEKLFF. The CDR3 coding sequence is TGTGCCAGCAGCCCCGGACAGGGAGGGGATGAAAAACTGTTTTTT.

The chain links TRBV6-1 to TRBJ1-5; no firm D call. The V end lost 2 bases, the J end lost 10 bases, and 12 bases lay between the germline ends. Germline V gene data show CDR1 as MNHNS and CDR2 as SASEGT. This CDR3 is built from 13 residues. For the CDR3, the DNA is TGTGCCAGCAGTGAACGCAGGTTCGGACCCCAGCATTTT. It codes for CASSERRFGPQHF.

The chain uses TRBV4-1 and TRBJ1-1, with TRBD1 identical over 7 bases. V shed 1 base, J shed 0 bases, and the junction held 2 bases outside the gene matches. Germline loops: CDR1 MGHRA, CDR2 YSYEKL. There are 15 residues in the CDR3. The CDR3 sequence is CASSQVQGVNTEAFF. CDR3 sequence (DNA): TGCGCCAGCAGCCAAGTGCAGGGGGTGAACACTGAAGCTTTCTTT.

The V call is TRBV30, the J call TRBJ1-2; weak D call: TRBD1 (5 bases). The CDR3 is 15 amino acids. Per the germline V gene, CDR1 is GTSNPN and CDR2 is SVGIG (reference sequence). V lost 4 bases and J 4 bases, leaving 19 bases between the germline ends. CDR3 sequence: CAWNKGQLDRYGYTF. The CDR3 DNA is TGTGCCTGGAATAAGGGGCAGTTGGACCGCTATGGCTACACCTTC.

This clone was counted a single time. CDR3 DNA sequence: TGTGCCAGCAGACGGGGGGACAGGGGGCCGGAAAAACTGTTTTTT. Amino acid sequence: CASRRGDRGPEKLFF. The genes are TRBV27 and TRBJ1-4; TRBD1 matches 12 bases. The V gene end was trimmed by 6 bases and the J gene end by 8 bases; junction bases not matched to a gene: 7. The germline CDR1 and CDR2 sequences are MNHEY and SMNVEV (reference sequence). The CDR3 is made up of 15 amino acids.

The V call is TRBV7-6, the J call TRBJ2-1; 7 bases are a match to TRBD2. Unmatched junction bases numbered 6, after V lost 2 bases and J lost 5 bases. Germline V CDR1 and CDR2: SGHVS, FNYEAQ. This CDR3 contains 15 residues. CDR3 DNA sequence: TGTGCCAGCAGCTTATCCGGGGGGTGGAACAATGAGCAGTTCTTC. This encodes CASSLSGGWNNEQFF. Drawing the rest from reference TRBV7-6 and TRBJ2-1, the complete variable domain is GAGVSQSPRYKVTKRGQDVALRCDPISGHVSLYWYRQALGQGPEFLTYFNYEAQQDKSGLPNDRFSAERPEGSISTLTIQRTEQRDSAMYRCASSLSGGWNNEQFFGPGTRLTVL.

The V and J genes are TRBV5-1 and TRBJ2-2; possibly TRBD2 for D (5 bases). Germline CDR1 reads SGHRS; CDR2 reads YFSETQ. V lost 7 bases and J lost 0, with 13 bases in between. The CDR3 loop spans 15 amino acids. Here the CDR3 DNA reads TGCGCCAGCGGGAGAGACTACACGAACACCGGGGAGCTGTTTTTT. This encodes CASGRDYTNTGELFF. Full variable domain (remainder filled in from reference TRBV5-1 and TRBJ2-2): KAGVTQTPRYLIKTRGQQVTLSCSPISGHRSVSWYQQTPGQGLQFLFEYFSETQRNKGNFPGRFSGRQFSNSRSEMNVSTLELGDSALYLCASGRDYTNTGELFFGEGSRLTVL.